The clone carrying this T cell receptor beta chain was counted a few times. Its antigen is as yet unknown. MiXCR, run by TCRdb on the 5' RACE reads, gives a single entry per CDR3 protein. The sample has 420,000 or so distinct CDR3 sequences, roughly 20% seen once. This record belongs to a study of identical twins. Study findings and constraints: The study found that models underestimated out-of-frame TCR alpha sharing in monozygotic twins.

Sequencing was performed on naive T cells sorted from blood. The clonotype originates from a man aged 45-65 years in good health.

The CDR3 bases are TGCAGTGCTAGAGATCCTCCGGGACAGAATGAAAAACTGTTTTTT. This codes for CSARDPPGQNEKLFF. The genes are TRBV20-1 and TRBJ1-4; TRBD1 aligns across 7 bases. J gave up 5 bases and V 0 bases, and 6 bases lay outside the gene matches. The CDR3 loop spans 15 amino acids. CDR1 and CDR2 (germline): DFQATT, SNEGSKA (reference sequence).